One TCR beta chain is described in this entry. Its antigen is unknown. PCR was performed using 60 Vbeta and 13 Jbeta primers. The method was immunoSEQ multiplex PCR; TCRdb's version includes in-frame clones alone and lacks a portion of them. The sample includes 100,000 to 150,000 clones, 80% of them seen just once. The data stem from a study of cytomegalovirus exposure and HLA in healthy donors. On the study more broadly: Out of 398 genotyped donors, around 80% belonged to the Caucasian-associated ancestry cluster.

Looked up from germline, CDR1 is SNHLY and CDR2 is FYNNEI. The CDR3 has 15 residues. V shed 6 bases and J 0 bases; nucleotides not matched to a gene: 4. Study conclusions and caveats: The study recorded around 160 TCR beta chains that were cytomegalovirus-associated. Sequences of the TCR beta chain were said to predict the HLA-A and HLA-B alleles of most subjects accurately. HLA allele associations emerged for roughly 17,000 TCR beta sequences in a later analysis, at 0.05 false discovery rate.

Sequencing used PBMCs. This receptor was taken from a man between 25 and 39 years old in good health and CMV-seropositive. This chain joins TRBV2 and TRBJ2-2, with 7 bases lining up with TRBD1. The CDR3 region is CASRTGSPNTGELFF. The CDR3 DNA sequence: TGTGCCAGCAGGACAGGGTCGCCGAACACCGGGGAGCTGTTTTTT.